A selection of T cell receptor beta chains follows, all from one sample in a study of T cell repertoires in cytomegalovirus infection. Using its own MiXCR run on the reads, TCRdb lists one record per CDR3 protein. The sample includes roughly 800,000 distinct CDR3 sequences, 25% to 35% seen only once; the top ten take over 10%. Their cognate antigens are unknown. This material consisted of cultured CD8+ T cells from PBMCs, taken from culture after CMV antigen stimulation. These TCRs come from a human donor in good health (CMV status not recorded). Some clones in this sample may be carry-over from other donors' samples. CDR3s include the opening cysteine and the closing phenylalanine or tryptophan. The order of the fields is clone size, J gene, V gene, D gene, CDR3 DNA, CDR3 protein. D genes are given only for firm matches. The size of a clone is reported for some rows only, either as once, few or many, or as a class for expanded clones.

>-|TRBJ1-1|TRBV12-3/TRBV12-4|-
TGTGCCAGCAGTTTAGGGGTCAGAACTTTGAACACTGAAGCTTTCTTT
CASSLGVRTLNTEAFF
>-|TRBJ2-1|TRBV6-1|TRBD2
TGTGCCAGCAGTGATCGGGCGGGGGGCCAGGGTTTCGATGAGCAGTTCTTC
CASSDRAGGQGFDEQFF
>-|TRBJ2-1|TRBV11-2|-
TGTGCCAGCAGCTGGGAGGGACAGGCCTACAATGAGCAGTTCTTC
CASSWEGQAYNEQFF
>many|TRBJ2-1|TRBV7-6|TRBD1
TGTGCCAGCAGCTTAGGTATCTCACAGGGGCACTCTCCCAATGAGCAGTTCTTC
CASSLGISQGHSPNEQFF
>few|TRBJ2-5|TRBV4-2|-
TGTGCCAGCAGCCAAGGAGGGACCAGCCTAGAGACCCAGTACTTC
CASSQGGTSLETQYF
>-|TRBJ1-2|TRBV29-1|-
TGCAGCGTCAAGGACAGCCCCCTTTTTAACTATGGCTACACCTTC
CSVKDSPLFNYGYTF
>-|TRBJ1-1|TRBV7-9|-
TGTGCCAGCAGCTTTGTGGGGGCGCCTGAAGCTTTCTTT
CASSFVGAPEAFF
>few|TRBJ2-3|TRBV27|-
TGTGCCAGCAGCCCCCCGCCGGCAAGCACAGATACGCAGTATTTT
CASSPPPASTDTQYF
>few|TRBJ1-1|TRBV12-3/TRBV12-4|-
TGTGCCAGCAGCCCACATGCTACCACTGAAGCTTTCTTT
CASSPHATTEAFF
>-|TRBJ2-2|TRBV27|-
TGTGCCAGCAGTCCCCTACAGGGTTTGGGGACCGGGGAGCTGTTTTTT
CASSPLQGLGTGELFF
>-|TRBJ2-5|TRBV20-1|-
TGCAGTGCTCTATCACGGGGCGAAGGGACCCAGTACTTC
CSALSRGEGTQYF
>-|TRBJ2-7|TRBV27|-
TGTGCCACTCAGGGGGGGTTCGAGCAGTACTTC
CATQGGFEQYF
>many|TRBJ2-3|TRBV7-2|TRBD2
TGTGCCAGCAGCCCGCCGGGACTAGCTGGAGATACGCAGTATTTT
CASSPPGLAGDTQYF
>-|TRBJ1-2|TRBV9|-
TGTGCCAGCAGCGTTGGGATTATGCGCTACACCTTC
CASSVGIMRYTF
>many|TRBJ2-3|TRBV12-3/TRBV12-4|-
TGTGCCAGCAGTTTAGAAGGCCACGGGACAGATACGCAGTATTTT
CASSLEGHGTDTQYF
>-|TRBJ2-1|TRBV6-5|-
TGTGTCAGCAGTTACTCGACCGGGGGGCTGTACAATGAGCAGTTCTTC
CVSSYSTGGLYNEQFF
>-|TRBJ2-1|TRBV9|TRBD1
TGTGCCAGCACGAGAGGGACAGCTTTTTACAATGAGCAGTTCTTC
CASTRGTAFYNEQFF
>-|TRBJ2-1|TRBV7-9|-
TGTGCCAGCAGCTTTAGCGCCGACTCCTACAATGAGCAGTTCTTC
CASSFSADSYNEQFF
>many|TRBJ2-5|TRBV7-2|TRBD1
TGTGCCAGCAGCCGAGACAGGGGAGTGGAGACCCAGTACTTC
CASSRDRGVETQYF
>few|TRBJ2-5|TRBV7-8|TRBD1
TGTGCCAGCAGCTTAGCCGACAGGGCTTGGGAGACCCAGTACTTC
CASSLADRAWETQYF
>-|TRBJ2-1|TRBV12-3/TRBV12-4|TRBD2
TGTGCCAGCAGTTGGGGCGGGGGGATCGGCTACAATGAGCAGTTCTTC
CASSWGGGIGYNEQFF
>few|TRBJ2-1|TRBV7-9|-
TGTGCCAGCAGCGGACCGGGGGACTTCGATGAGCAGTTCTTC
CASSGPGDFDEQFF
>-|TRBJ2-6|TRBV11-1|TRBD1
TGTGCCAGCAGGCCCGGGACAGGGAACAGACACTCTGGGGCCAACGTCCTGACTTTC
CASRPGTGNRHSGANVLTF
>-|TRBJ1-2|TRBV6-5|TRBD1
TGTGCCAGCAGTCCGCGATTCTACAGGGGGCCCGCGTCCGACTATGGCTACACCTTC
CASSPRFYRGPASDYGYTF
>few|TRBJ2-7|TRBV27|-
TGTGCCAGCCTGGGACGGGACTACGAGCAGTACTTC
CASLGRDYEQYF
>-|TRBJ2-7|TRBV3-1|-
TGTGCCAGCAGCCAAGACATGAGCTCCTACGAGCAGTACTTC
CASSQDMSSYEQYF
>-|TRBJ2-1|TRBV14|TRBD1
TGTGCCAGCAGCCAGTCAGGGGGAGCGAGAGTCGAGCAGTTCTTC
CASSQSGGARVEQFF
>few|TRBJ1-6|TRBV6-1|TRBD1
TGTGCCAGCGTACAGGGGAAAAATAATTCACCCCTCCACTTT
CASVQGKNNSPLHF
>many|TRBJ1-5|TRBV7-9|TRBD1
TGTGCCAGCAGCTTGGACCGGGACAGGGGCAATCAGCCCCAGCATTTT
CASSLDRDRGNQPQHF
>few|TRBJ2-3|TRBV27|TRBD2
TGTGCCAGCAGAAGACTAGCGGGGGGGCGCACAGATACGCAGTATTTT
CASRRLAGGRTDTQYF
>few|TRBJ2-2|TRBV20-1|-
TGCAGCCATCAAGCGGACACCGGGGAGCTGTTTTTT
CSHQADTGELFF
>many|TRBJ2-3|TRBV7-2|TRBD2
TGTGCCAGCAGCTTCCTTAGCGGGGGGGAAGATACGCAGTATTTT
CASSFLSGGEDTQYF
>-|TRBJ2-7|TRBV6-1|TRBD2
TGTGCCAGCAGGAGGGGACTAGCGACGGATCTGAGCTCCTACGAGCAGTACTTC
CASRRGLATDLSSYEQYF
>few|TRBJ2-6|TRBV6-2/TRBV6-3|TRBD1
TGTGCCAGCAGTTTCCTTCGGACAGGCTACTCTGGGGCCAACGTCCTGACTTTC
CASSFLRTGYSGANVLTF
>few|TRBJ1-3|TRBV5-5|-
TGTGCCAGCAGCCCCTCGGACACAGCCCGAAACACCATATATTTT
CASSPSDTARNTIYF
>-|TRBJ2-1|TRBV5-6|TRBD1
TGTGCCAGCAGCTTCTGGCAGGGGGCACGGTCTGAGCAGTTCTTC
CASSFWQGARSEQFF
>-|TRBJ1-5|TRBV7-8|-
TGTGCCAGCAGCGGAGACGCGGGCGGCAACAATCAGCCCCAGCATTTT
CASSGDAGGNNQPQHF
>many|TRBJ2-3|TRBV7-9|TRBD2
TGTGCCAGCGTCTCCGGGACTAGCGGAATCACAGATACGCAGTATTTT
CASVSGTSGITDTQYF
>few|TRBJ2-1|TRBV18|-
TGTGCCAGCTCACCAAACCCCCCGATGAGGGATAACGAGCAGTTCTTC
CASSPNPPMRDNEQFF
>few|TRBJ2-3|TRBV12-3/TRBV12-4|TRBD2
TGTGCCAGCAGTTTAGGGACTAGCGCTCTCTTCACAGATACGCAGTATTTT
CASSLGTSALFTDTQYF
>few|TRBJ1-5|TRBV27|-
TGTGCCAGCAATGATGGACCAGGCCAGCCCCAGCATTTT
CASNDGPGQPQHF
>-|TRBJ2-1|TRBV29-1|TRBD2
TGCAGCGTCCCGGGACTAGCGGGTCCTAGCTCCTACAATGAGCAGTTCTTC
CSVPGLAGPSSYNEQFF
>-|TRBJ1-2|TRBV6-1|-
TGTGCCAGCATGGGACCAGATTATGGCTACACCTTC
CASMGPDYGYTF
>-|TRBJ2-7|TRBV5-4|TRBD1
TGTGCCAGCAGCTCTGCCTCCGGGACAGTATTCTACGAGCAGTACTTC
CASSSASGTVFYEQYF